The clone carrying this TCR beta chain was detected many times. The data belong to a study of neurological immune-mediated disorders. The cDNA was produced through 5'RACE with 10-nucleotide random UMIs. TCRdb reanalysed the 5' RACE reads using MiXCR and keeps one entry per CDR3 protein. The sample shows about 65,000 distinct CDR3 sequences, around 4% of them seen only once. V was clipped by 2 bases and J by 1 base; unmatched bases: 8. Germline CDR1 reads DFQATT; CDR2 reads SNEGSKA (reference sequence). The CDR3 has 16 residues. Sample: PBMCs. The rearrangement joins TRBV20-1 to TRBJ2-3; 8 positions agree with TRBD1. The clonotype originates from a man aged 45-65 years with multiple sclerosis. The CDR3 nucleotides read TGCAGTGCTAGACAATTCCAGGGGGCTGGCACAGATACGCAGTATTTT. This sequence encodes CSARQFQGAGTDTQYF.